This is a list of T cell receptor beta chains from one sample in a study of regulatory T cells in long-lasting Graves disease. TCRdb re-derived calls from the multiplex PCR reads in MiXCR, one entry per CDR3 protein. The sample yields 450,000 or so distinct CDR3 sequences, around 21% seen once. The specimen comprised peripheral blood mononuclear cells (PBMCs), sampled when the disease was refractory, from a patient treated with antithyroid drugs. The receptors originated from a female donor with Graves disease. The CDR3 runs from the conserved cysteine through the conserved F or W. Each record gives: V gene, J gene, CDR3 protein.

V: TRBV2; J: TRBJ2-2; CDR3: CASRDSFYTGELFF
V: TRBV19; J: TRBJ2-7; CDR3: CASSMVVSYEQYF
V: TRBV6-1; J: TRBJ2-5; CDR3: CASSDRETGTGGETQYF
V: TRBV27; J: TRBJ2-1; CDR3: CASHLRTSGRSYNEQFF
V: TRBV12-3/TRBV12-4; J: TRBJ2-5; CDR3: CASRVRLEETQYF
V: TRBV10-3; J: TRBJ2-7; CDR3: CAISPGTSGSYEQYF
V: TRBV5-5; J: TRBJ2-7; CDR3: CASSSDISTDEQYF
V: TRBV7-2; J: TRBJ1-3; CDR3: CASSLRPPGGNTIYF
V: TRBV12-3/TRBV12-4; J: TRBJ2-5; CDR3: CASSSGTGKKETQYF
V: TRBV19; J: TRBJ2-3; CDR3: CASGSGRTDTQYF
V: TRBV7-8; J: TRBJ1-1; CDR3: CASSLMGRTEAFF
V: TRBV6-1; J: TRBJ2-2; CDR3: CASSGVTRTGTGELFF
V: TRBV7-6; J: TRBJ2-7; CDR3: CASTPDRGSEQYF
V: TRBV28; J: TRBJ2-3; CDR3: CASSISSGTTDTQYF
V: TRBV5-1; J: TRBJ1-6; CDR3: CASRPEDLDSPLHF
V: TRBV28; J: TRBJ2-7; CDR3: CASTSDTSAYEQYF
V: TRBV5-1; J: TRBJ2-7; CDR3: CASSRDDSSSYEQYF
V: TRBV5-6; J: TRBJ1-1; CDR3: CASSLQNLANTEAFF
V: TRBV28; J: TRBJ1-1; CDR3: CASRNRDRGNTEAFF
V: TRBV6-5; J: TRBJ1-5; CDR3: CASSSTNQPQHF
V: TRBV19; J: TRBJ1-2; CDR3: CASEDNYGYTF
V: TRBV28; J: TRBJ2-2; CDR3: CASRILRGALTGELFF
V: TRBV10-3; J: TRBJ2-7; CDR3: CAISESVIGFSEQYF
V: TRBV12-3/TRBV12-4; J: TRBJ1-5; CDR3: CASSLAGSQSNQPQHF
V: TRBV5-6; J: TRBJ2-7; CDR3: CASSTLDRGFYEQHF
V: TRBV6-2/TRBV6-3; J: TRBJ2-7; CDR3: CASSYEGGAPYEQYF
V: TRBV20-1; J: TRBJ2-5; CDR3: CSARDPGGSGETQYF
V: TRBV9; J: TRBJ2-1; CDR3: CASSVERLAGITEQFF
V: TRBV28; J: TRBJ1-1; CDR3: CASSPQGRAAAFF
V: TRBV12-3/TRBV12-4; J: TRBJ1-1; CDR3: CASRSAESTEAFF
V: TRBV19; J: TRBJ1-2; CDR3: CASNRDRGTNYGYTF
V: TRBV28; J: TRBJ2-7; CDR3: CASNELPGTGSFKQYF
V: TRBV11-2; J: TRBJ2-7; CDR3: CASTLGVAGGSYEQYF
V: TRBV28; J: TRBJ1-1; CDR3: CASSPPGTGGKAFF
V: TRBV7-9; J: TRBJ1-1; CDR3: CASSQQGDLGAFF
V: TRBV20-1; J: TRBJ2-1; CDR3: CSARGLAYNEQFF
V: TRBV7-9; J: TRBJ2-7; CDR3: CASSDAGSGPYEQYF
V: TRBV7-2; J: TRBJ2-7; CDR3: CASSLEPHYEQYF
V: TRBV12-3/TRBV12-4; J: TRBJ2-1; CDR3: CASKILVWGAYNEQFF
V: TRBV6-1; J: TRBJ2-7; CDR3: CASRPSGRRYEQYF
V: TRBV30; J: TRBJ2-2; CDR3: CAWSKGGGIIGELFF
V: TRBV6-1; J: TRBJ2-5; CDR3: CASTTGAVETQYF
V: TRBV7-3; J: TRBJ2-1; CDR3: CASSLWGTTGHEQFF
V: TRBV6-1; J: TRBJ2-7; CDR3: CASSPGTSGDPSYEQYF
V: TRBV28; J: TRBJ2-7; CDR3: CAILRTGTTDEQYF
V: TRBV4-1; J: TRBJ1-1; CDR3: CASSQEAKMNTEAFF
V: TRBV30; J: TRBJ1-6; CDR3: CAARRAPGPLHF
V: TRBV6-2/TRBV6-3; J: TRBJ2-1; CDR3: CASSSLLSGSPYNEQFF
V: TRBV7-6; J: TRBJ2-7; CDR3: CATASPGYYEQYF
V: TRBV11-2; J: TRBJ2-7; CDR3: CASSSPGGPPYEQYF
V: TRBV20-1; J: TRBJ2-3; CDR3: CSALPGLADFTDTQYF
V: TRBV25-1; J: TRBJ2-5; CDR3: CASSGTVRTQYF
V: TRBV2; J: TRBJ2-2; CDR3: CASRTGINTGELFF
V: TRBV2; J: TRBJ2-1; CDR3: CASRTVYNEQFF
V: TRBV28; J: TRBJ2-3; CDR3: CASSPDTNTDTQYF
V: TRBV24-1; J: TRBJ2-2; CDR3: CATSDLTGSTGELFF